The present T cell receptor beta chain was sequenced within a study of blood T cell repertoires in COVID-19. Background on the study: COVID-19 samples, acute and convalescent, were from the United States, Italy and Spain. PBMCs, B-cell-depleted T cells, or T cells provided the cDNA or gDNA that made up the material.

V was pared by 0 bases and J by 5 bases, with 17 bases between. CDR3 size: 16 residues. The V gene's germline CDR1 is SGHNT and CDR2 YYREEE (reference sequence). Under the authors' procedure: Estimates of nucleated cell counts were drawn from the amplification of reference gene primers. The table came from immunoSEQ multiplex PCR; TCRdb's copy has only in-frame clones and leaves some out. The V and J calls and the clone size are those of that table, but D and trimming were determined from the DNA. The data show about 200,000 clones, with around 86% seen just once and 4.4% held by the top ten. Sequencing was done on a sample of peripheral blood. The chain has TRBV5-4 and TRBJ2-5; possible D gene TRBD1, 6 bases. This receptor was obtained from a man in his fifties or sixties with acute or convalescent COVID-19. The chain's CDR3 is CASSLGLGQGQETQYF. The CDR3 DNA reads TGTGCCAGCAGCTTGGGGCTAGGGCAGGGGCAGGAGACCCAGTACTTC.